These 26 T cell receptor beta chains came from one sample sequenced in a study of early T cells in non-severe SARS-CoV-2 infection. One entry per CDR3 protein, called by TCRdb with MiXCR from the 5' RACE reads. The profile shows about 36,000 distinct CDR3 sequences, less than 7% of them singletons. Source: whole blood, taken at baseline. The receptors originated from an adult who was a healthcare worker with PCR-confirmed SARS-CoV-2 infection or an uninfected control (not recorded which).

This clonotype was seen ten or more times. The V and J genes are TRBV6-1 and TRBJ2-5, with 10 positions matching TRBD1. Looked up from germline, CDR1 is MNHNS and CDR2 is SASEGT. V lost 5 bases, J lost 0 bases, and 3 bases stayed unmatched. The CDR3 runs 15 residues. The CDR3 here is CASSRTGGNQETQYF. The CDR3 nucleotides read TGTGCCAGCAGTCGGACAGGGGGGAACCAAGAGACCCAGTACTTC.

This clonotype was counted at least ten times. V and J are TRBV7-3 and TRBJ2-3; perhaps D is TRBD1 or TRBD2 (5 bases each). CDR1 is SGHTA and CDR2 is FQGTGA in the germline V gene. V was trimmed by 5 bases and J by 7 bases, leaving 13 bases between them. This CDR3 is built from 13 residues. The CDR3 sequence is CASSVRGSNTQYF. The CDR3, as DNA: TGTGCCAGCAGCGTTCGGGGCTCTAATACGCAGTATTTT.

This chain uses TRBV5-1 with TRBJ2-7; D could derive from TRBD1 or TRBD2 (7 bases each). Trimming took off 4 bases at V and 2 bases at J, with 19 bases between the two ends. CDR1 and CDR2 from the germline V gene are SGHRS and YFSETQ. There are 16 residues in the CDR3. The CDR3 DNA follows: TGCGCCAGCAGCCTAGATGGGGGAGGGACAGCCTACGAGCAGTACTTC. It is translated as CASSLDGGGTAYEQYF.

This clonotype was detected only a few times. The J gene is TRBJ2-5, the V gene TRBV7-8; D remains unclear. Germline V CDR1 and CDR2: SGHVS, FQNEAQ. V was cut by 1 base and J by 5 bases, with 5 bases left in between. This CDR3 comprises 12 residues. The CDR3 spells CASSLGFETQYF. The CDR3 DNA reads TGTGCCAGCAGCTTAGGTTTTGAGACCCAGTACTTC. The entire variable domain, with the rest obtained from reference TRBV7-8 and TRBJ2-5, is as follows: GAGVSQSPRYKVAKRGQDVALRCDPISGHVSLFWYQQALGQGPEFLTYFQNEAQLDKSGLPSDRFFAERPEGSVSTLKIQRTQQEDSAVYLCASSLGFETQYFGPGTRLLVL.

The chain recombines TRBV10-3 with TRBJ2-1; D may be TRBD1 (6 bases). Germline values: CDR1 ENHRY, CDR2 SYGVKD. V lost 6 bases, J lost 0 bases, and 15 bases lay in between. This CDR3 is 16 amino acids long. As DNA, the CDR3 is TGTGCCATCAGAGGGTCGACAGGTATCTCCTACAATGAGCAGTTCTTC. This sequence encodes CAIRGSTGISYNEQFF.

A few counts support this clonotype. J is TRBJ2-2 and V is TRBV11-3; D remains unclear. The CDR3 is made up of 13 amino acids. The V gene's germline CDR1 is SGHNT and CDR2 YENEEA. Trimming cost V 10 bases and J 1 base, with 10 bases left between them. CDR3 coding DNA: TGTGCCACCAGGAAGGGGAACACCGGGGAGCTGTTTTTT. Amino acid sequence: CATRKGNTGELFF.

V and J are TRBV7-9 and TRBJ2-2; 8 positions agree with TRBD2. The ends lost 5 bases at V and 1 base at J; junction bases unmatched: 12. The CDR3 is 18 amino acids. CDR1 and CDR2 from the germline V gene are SEHNR and FQNEAQ (reference sequence). CDR3 in DNA: TGTGCCAGCAGCCCGCCCCGGGGGAGCGGGGGGAACACCGGGGAGCTGTTTTTT. It translates to CASSPPRGSGGNTGELFF.

This clonotype was detected ten times or more. The V call is TRBV7-9, the J call TRBJ2-1, with no clear D. The CDR3 loop spans 14 amino acids. With 5 bases removed from V and 3 bases from J, the gap between germline ends came to 11 bases. In germline, CDR1 is SEHNR, CDR2 FQNEAQ (reference sequence). The CDR3, as DNA: TGTGCCAGCAGCGTCCCCGGCTTCTACAATGAGCAGTTCTTC. Its translation: CASSVPGFYNEQFF. The full variable domain, rest sourced from reference TRBV7-9 and TRBJ2-1, is DTGVSQNPRHKITKRGQNVTFRCDPISEHNRLYWYRQTLGQGPEFLTYFQNEAQLEKSRLLSDRFSAERPKGSFSTLEIQRTEQGDSAMYLCASSVPGFYNEQFFGPGTRLTVL.

The chain employs TRBV6-2 or TRBV6-3 and TRBJ1-5; D is undetermined. V lost 0 bases and J lost 7, with 13 bases in between. The germline V gene encodes CDR1 MNHEY and CDR2 SVGEGT. CDR3 length: 15 amino acids. In nucleotides, the CDR3 is TGTGCCAGCAGTTACTCGATGTCGGGGTACCAGCCCCAGCATTTT. It encodes CASSYSMSGYQPQHF.

V is TRBV25-1 and J is TRBJ2-1; a possible D gene is TRBD1 (5 bases). Germline CDR1 reads MGHDK; CDR2 reads SYGVNS. The CDR3 length is 13 residues. The V end lost 2 bases, the J end lost 6 bases, and 8 bases lay between the germline ends. Here the CDR3 DNA reads TGTGCCAGCAGTGAAAGGACATTCAATGAGCAGTTCTTC. Residues: CASSERTFNEQFF.

The chain employs TRBV24-1 and TRBJ2-1, with 10 bases matching TRBD2. Germline loops: CDR1 KGHDR, CDR2 SFDVKD. This CDR3 has 16 amino acids. V dropped 2 bases and J dropped 8; count of bases not matched to a gene: 8. CDR3 bases: TGTGCCACCAGTGATTCGGCTAGCGGGAGTACCGATGAGCAGTTCTTC. Protein sequence: CATSDSASGSTDEQFF.

There are a few counts of this clonotype. At one end, the junction sequence differs from germline, possibly due to a read error. The gene calls are TRBV4-3 and TRBJ2-5, with D perhaps matching TRBD1 (5 bases). This CDR3 contains 17 residues. In germline, CDR1 is LGHNA, CDR2 YSLEER. CDR3 bases: TGCGCCAGCAGCCAAACCAGGGATTCACTGTACCAAGAGACACAGTACTTC. Residues: CASSQTRDSLYQETQYF.

This clonotype was observed many times. As DNA, the CDR3 is TGTGCCAGCAGCCGAAGGGATTGGAAGAACACTGAAGCTTTCTTT. It codes for CASSRRDWKNTEAFF. The chain recombines TRBV3-1 with TRBJ1-1; D remains unclear. The CDR3 spans 15 residues. Germline V CDR1 and CDR2: LGHDT, YNNKEL (reference sequence). Trimming removed 4 bases at V and 1 base at J, with 13 bases between.

This clonotype ranks as medium-sized. The genes are TRBV10-1 and TRBJ1-1; D remains ambiguous. Trimming removed 3 bases from V and 4 bases from J, with 6 bases in between. Germline CDR1 and CDR2: WNHNN and SYGVQD (reference sequence). The CDR3 length is 12 residues. The CDR3 here is CASSEFGTEAFF. The CDR3 bases are TGCGCCAGCAGTGAATTTGGCACTGAAGCTTTCTTT.

The chain joins TRBV7-2 to TRBJ2-7; 9 bases align to TRBD2. This CDR3 contains 14 residues. Trimming cost V 5 bases and J 0 bases; bases outside gene matches: 2. Germline CDR1 reads SGHTA; CDR2 reads FQGNSA. CDR3 DNA sequence: TGTGCCAGCAGCCGACTAGCGGTCTCCTACGAGCAGTACTTC. This encodes CASSRLAVSYEQYF.

This clonotype came up many times. The J gene is TRBJ2-1, the V gene TRBV29-1; 10 nucleotides match TRBD2. Germline V gene lookup returns CDR1 SQVTM and CDR2 ANQGSEA. V lost 4 bases and J lost 9; bases outside the gene matches: 9. This CDR3 spans 14 amino acids. CDR3: CSVARLAGVGEQFF. DNA for the CDR3: TGCAGCGTTGCCCGGCTAGCGGGAGTTGGTGAGCAGTTCTTC.

This rearrangement joins TRBV9 to TRBJ2-5, with D perhaps TRBD2 (5 bases). Trimming left V 3 bases short and J 2 bases short, with 8 bases between. The germline CDR1 and CDR2 sequences are SGDLS and YYNGEE. The CDR3 length is 13 residues. In DNA, the CDR3 is TGTGCCAGCAGCGGCGGACTGCAAGAGACCCAGTACTTC. It encodes CASSGGLQETQYF.

This clonotype was counted between two and nine times. This rearrangement joins TRBV10-1 to TRBJ1-1; the match to TRBD1 covers 7 bases. V shed 0 bases and J 12 bases; nucleotides not matched to a gene: 7. This CDR3 has 13 amino acids. Germline CDR1 reads WNHNN; CDR2 reads SYGVQD (reference sequence). Written as DNA, the CDR3 is TGCGCCAGCAGTGAGTCGAAGGCAGGGGGACCTTTCTTT. Translation: CASSESKAGGPFF.

This clonotype was recorded at least ten times. The chain uses TRBV20-1 and TRBJ2-5; 8 bases map to TRBD1. This CDR3 is 14 amino acids long. Germline V gene lookup returns CDR1 DFQATT and CDR2 SNEGSKA (reference sequence). J gave up 4 bases and V 5 bases, and 9 bases lay outside the gene matches. This CDR3 is CSAPRRGTGETQYF. DNA for the CDR3: TGCAGTGCTCCCCGACGGGGGACAGGAGAGACCCAGTACTTC.

This clonotype was counted between two and nine times. The CDR3 DNA is TGCAGTGCTAAAGACAGGGCGAATTCACCCCTCCACTTT. Translating gives CSAKDRANSPLHF. The rearrangement uses TRBV20-1 and TRBJ1-6, with TRBD1 identical over 7 bases. CDR3 length equals 13 residues. The V and J ends lost 4 bases and 7 bases, in that order; junction bases with no gene match: 4. The germline CDR1 and CDR2 sequences are DFQATT and SNEGSKA (reference sequence).

This clonotype has ten or more counts. The chain employs TRBV3-1 and TRBJ1-1; D is uncertain. CDR3 length: 16 amino acids. Germline CDR1 LGHDT, CDR2 YNNKEL (reference sequence). The V and J ends lost 1 base and 0 bases respectively, with 12 bases between them. The DNA for the CDR3 is TGTGCCAGCAGCCAAGCACTCGGACTCATGAACACTGAAGCTTTCTTT. This encodes CASSQALGLMNTEAFF.

This clonotype showed up just a few times. The chain carries TRBV11-2 and TRBJ2-3; 7 bases agree with TRBD1. CDR1 and CDR2 (germline): SGHAT, FQNNGV. The CDR3 is 15 amino acids. V dropped 1 base and J dropped 4; count of bases not matched to a gene: 5. The CDR3 DNA reads TGTGCCAGCAGCTTAGGACAGGGTTTTCCAGATACGCAGTATTTT. It codes for CASSLGQGFPDTQYF.

The V gene is TRBV18, the J gene TRBJ2-5, with a weak D call TRBD2 (5 bases). The ends were cut back, 2 bases at V and 0 bases at J, with 7 bases in the middle. This CDR3 region has 14 residues. Germline CDR1 is KGHSH and CDR2 is LQKENI. The CDR3, as DNA: TGTGCCAGCTCACCATCCGGGAACCAAGAGACCCAGTACTTC. It is translated as CASSPSGNQETQYF.

The chain employs TRBV7-8 and TRBJ2-5; D possibly matches TRBD1 or TRBD2 (5 bases each). The ends were cut back, 3 bases at V and 1 base at J, with 15 bases in the middle. The CDR3 extends over 16 amino acids. From germline, CDR1 is SGHVS and CDR2 FQNEAQ. The CDR3 loop is CASSLGELDTQETQYF. The CDR3 DNA reads as TGTGCCAGCAGCTTGGGGGAGTTGGACACCCAAGAGACCCAGTACTTC.

This clonotype is categorized as medium-sized. V gene TRBV6-1 combines with J gene TRBJ2-7; D gene unclear. The CDR3 loop spans 12 amino acids. The V and J ends lost 5 bases and 3 bases respectively, with 8 bases between them. Germline V CDR1 and CDR2: MNHNS, SASEGT. For the CDR3, the DNA is TGTGCCAGCAGTCTGGACGGCTACGAGCAGTACTTC. Protein product: CASSLDGYEQYF.

There are a few counts of this clonotype. V is TRBV10-3 and J is TRBJ1-2; tentatively, D is TRBD1 (6 bases). Trimming cost V 8 bases and J 4 bases, with 17 bases left between them. The CDR3 sequence is 14 residues long. CDR1 and CDR2 from the germline V gene are ENHRY and SYGVKD. CDR3 sequence reads: CAIRDSRGLYGYTF. In DNA form, the CDR3 reads TGTGCCATCCGGGACTCTCGGGGGCTCTATGGCTACACCTTC.